This entry features one T cell receptor (beta chain) sequence. What it binds is unknown. With a J-beta primer mix and a sample-barcoded 5' primer, a second PCR ran roughly 6 to 12 cycles. TCRdb reanalysed the 5' RACE reads using MiXCR and keeps one entry per CDR3 protein. The data show roughly 1,100,000 distinct CDR3 sequences, around 25% seen once. The data were obtained in a study of blood T cells in healthy people across ages. Points from the study as a whole: Estimated diversity across one million T cells was deemed an underestimate.

These sequences were also reported in another study, on T cells of mothers and their children. That study adds: Barcodes and 2-4 random nucleotides were added by M1S in the second PCR. Reads obtained per mother exceeded 9 million TCR beta CDR3 reads, with 2.5 million to 3.5 million obtained per child. Overlap ran slightly, non-significantly higher for related than unrelated mother-child pairs.

The sample was blood. The receptor's source is a girl aged 2 to 9 in good health.

DNA for the CDR3: TGTGCCAGCAGCCGCCGAGTGTCAGAGACCCAGTACTTC. Translation gives CASSRRVSETQYF. V gene TRBV12-3 or TRBV12-4 combines with J gene TRBJ2-5; D remains ambiguous. Trimming removed 6 bases from V and 4 bases from J, with 12 bases in between. This CDR3 comprises 13 residues.